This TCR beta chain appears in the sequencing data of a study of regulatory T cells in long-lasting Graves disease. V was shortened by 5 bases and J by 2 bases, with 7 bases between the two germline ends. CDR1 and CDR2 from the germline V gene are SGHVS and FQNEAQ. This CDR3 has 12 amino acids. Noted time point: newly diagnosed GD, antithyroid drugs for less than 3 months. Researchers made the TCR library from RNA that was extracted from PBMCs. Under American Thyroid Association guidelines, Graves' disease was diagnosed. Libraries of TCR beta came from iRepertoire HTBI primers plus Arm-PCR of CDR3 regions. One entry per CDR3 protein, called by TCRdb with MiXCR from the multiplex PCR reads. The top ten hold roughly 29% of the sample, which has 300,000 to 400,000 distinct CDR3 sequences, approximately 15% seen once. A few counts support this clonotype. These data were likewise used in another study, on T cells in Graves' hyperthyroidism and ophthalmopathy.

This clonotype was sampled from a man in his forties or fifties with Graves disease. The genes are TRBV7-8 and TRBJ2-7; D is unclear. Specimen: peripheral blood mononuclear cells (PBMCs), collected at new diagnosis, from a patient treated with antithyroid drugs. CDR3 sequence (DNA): TGTGCCAGCAGCCGCAACCCCTACGAGCAGTACTTC. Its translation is CASSRNPYEQYF.